Listed here are 27 T cell receptor beta chains from one sample, sequenced in a study of T cells in Graves' hyperthyroidism and ophthalmopathy (dated by TCRdb to the late 2010s). Receptor libraries were prepared by multiplex PCR. The sequencer was an Illumina HiSeq 2000. Amplification of TCR beta CDR3 regions was carried out from RNA transcripts. A first-round RT-PCR of the TCR CDR3 used the HTBI primer set with the Qiagen OneStep RT-PCR kit. The public sequencing data were trimmed at Q25 with fastp and processed into clonotypes with MiXCR by TCRdb, which kept only in-frame beta chains. Each record represents a unique CDR3 protein, reported with the most common genes and DNA among its rows. The sample table contains approximately 590,000 distinct CDR3 sequences; only one count was recorded for under 60% of them. The top ten constitute 8.2% of the sample. Material: peripheral blood or thyroid tissue (not recorded which). The origin of the receptors is a woman aged 18 to 35 with Graves' hyperthyroidism. Donor details come from another sample of the same person, matched by shared clones.

The table lists this clonotype with many counts. The genes are TRBV2 and TRBJ1-1; 7 bases are shared with TRBD1. The germline V gene encodes CDR1 SNHLY and CDR2 FYNNEI. V lost 7 bases and J lost 1; bases outside the gene matches: 6. This CDR3 has 14 residues. The CDR3 spells CASTRGQENTEAFF. In DNA form, the CDR3 reads TGTGCCAGCACTCGTGGACAGGAGAACACTGAAGCTTTCTTT.

The chain links TRBV24-1 to TRBJ2-7, with TRBD2 identical over 7 bases. The CDR3 consists of 12 residues. CDR1 is KGHDR, CDR2 SFDVKD, per germline. V lost 7 bases to trimming and J lost 3 bases; unmatched junction nucleotides: 2. The chain's CDR3 is CATRTSFYEQYF. CDR3 DNA sequence: TGTGCCACCAGGACTAGCTTCTACGAGCAGTACTTC.

This chain connects TRBV7-2 to TRBJ1-5; D is possibly TRBD1 (6 bases). The V gene lost 3 bases and the J gene lost 6 bases, with 18 bases spanning the gap. CDR3 size: 16 residues. Germline V lookup: CDR1 SGHTA, CDR2 FQGNSA. This CDR3 reads CASSLPGQPYRQPQHF. The CDR3 bases are TGTGCCAGCAGCTTGCCAGGACAGCCCTATCGTCAGCCCCAGCATTTT.

The chain links TRBV15 to TRBJ2-5, with D hard to call. Germline values: CDR1 LNHNV, CDR2 YYDKDF (reference sequence). This CDR3 is 16 amino acids long. Trimming pared 0 bases from V and 2 bases from J, leaving 13 bases between. CDR3 sequence (DNA): TGTGCCACCAGCAGAGATCAAACAGTCCGGCAAGAGACCCAGTACTTC. It codes for CATSRDQTVRQETQYF.

J is TRBJ2-2 and V is TRBV11-2; 10 nucleotides line up with TRBD2. The J segment lost 4 bases and the V segment lost 0 bases, leaving 2 bases of the junction unmatched. CDR3 length equals 16 residues. The germline CDR1 and CDR2 sequences are SGHAT and FQNNGV. The CDR3 bases are TGTGCCAGCAGCTTAGACCTAGCGGGAGCCACCGGGGAGCTGTTTTTT. The encoded protein is CASSLDLAGATGELFF.

Note on this clonotype: Relative to the germline gene, one junction end is altered; a read error may explain this. V and J are TRBV7-9 and TRBJ1-4; 8 bases are a match to TRBD1. Germline lookup yields CDR1 SEHNR and CDR2 FQNEAQ (reference sequence). The CDR3 totals 12 residues. The DNA for the CDR3 is TGTGCCAGCGTACAGGGGGTTGAAAAACTGCTTTTT. Translated: CASVQGVEKLLF. The complete variable domain, with remaining parts taken from reference TRBV7-9 and TRBJ1-4, reads DTGVSQNPRHKITKRGQNVTFRCDPISEHNRLYWYRQTLGQGPEFLTYFQNEAQLEKSRLLSDRFSAERPKGSFSTLEIQRTEQGDSAMYLCASVQGVEKLLFGSGTQLSVL.

The chain is built from TRBV7-1 and TRBJ1-2; D might be TRBD1 (5 bases). TRBV7-1 has ORF status, its function being uncertain. With 7 bases removed from V and 8 bases from J, the gap between germline ends came to 17 bases. The length of the CDR3 is 13 residues. CDR3 residues: CASTPGGSGGYTF. The DNA for the CDR3 is TGTGCCAGCACTCCGGGGGGGAGCGGCGGCTACACCTTC.

This clonotype was observed a single time. V is TRBV25-1 and J is TRBJ2-7; possible D gene TRBD2, 6 bases. Germline loops: CDR1 MGHDK, CDR2 SYGVNS. The CDR3 runs 14 residues. V was cut by 1 base and J by 7 bases, with 14 bases left in between. CDR3 nucleotides: TGTGCCAGCAGTGAATCAGCGGGTGTTAGGGAGCAGTACTTC. It encodes CASSESAGVREQYF.

The genes are TRBV2 and TRBJ2-7; D might be TRBD2 (5 bases). CDR1 is SNHLY, CDR2 FYNNEI, per germline. The germline V and J ends were trimmed by 6 bases and 2 bases, with 14 bases remaining between them. The length of the CDR3 is 14 residues. CDR3 nucleotide sequence: TGTGCCAGCAGACTGACTACTATGGCCTACGAGCAGTACTTC. Translation gives CASRLTTMAYEQYF. Drawing the rest from reference TRBV2 and TRBJ2-7, the complete variable domain is EPEVTQTPSHQVTQMGQEVILRCVPISNHLYFYWYRQILGQKVEFLVSFYNNEISEKSEIFDDQFSVERPDGSNFTLKIRSTKLEDSAMYFCASRLTTMAYEQYFGPGTRLTVT.

V gene TRBV15 combines with J gene TRBJ2-7; D uncertain. Germline V lookup: CDR1 LNHNV, CDR2 YYDKDF (reference sequence). V lost 0 bases and J lost 6, with 12 bases in between. The CDR3 has 14 amino acids. This CDR3 is CATSRDRVVIEQYF. The CDR3 DNA reads TGTGCCACCAGCAGAGATCGGGTTGTTATCGAGCAGTACTTC.

A note on this clonotype: A clone one base away is much larger, so this may be a read error. The rearrangement joins TRBV29-1 to TRBJ1-1; D might be TRBD1 (5 bases). Per the germline V gene, CDR1 is SQVTM and CDR2 is ANQGSEA. CDR3 length equals 13 residues. The CDR3, as DNA: TGCAGCGTTGAAGTTCCGGGGGTTCCTGAAGCTCTCTTT. As protein: CSVEVPGVPEALF.

This clonotype was picked up a small number of times. The chain links TRBV29-1 to TRBJ1-1; weak D call: TRBD1 (5 bases). This CDR3 has 18 amino acids. V was shortened by 7 bases and J by 0 bases, with 27 bases between the two germline ends. Germline loops: CDR1 SQVTM, CDR2 ANQGSEA. The CDR3 loop is CSAATYKGRRGMNTEAFF. As DNA, the CDR3 is TGCAGCGCCGCAACTTATAAGGGGCGGAGGGGTATGAACACTGAAGCTTTCTTT.

The CDR3 nucleotides are TGTGCCAGCAGTTTGAGGGGTTGGGATTGGAGTACCCAGTACTTC. Its protein is CASSLRGWDWSTQYF. V gene TRBV11-1 combines with J gene TRBJ2-5; D is perhaps TRBD1 or TRBD2 (5 bases each). The germline V gene encodes CDR1 SGHAT and CDR2 FQDESV (reference sequence). This CDR3 is built from 15 residues. Trimming shortened V by 6 bases and J by 8 bases, and 22 bases separated the two germline ends.

The chain recombines TRBV6-1 with TRBJ1-4, with D possibly being TRBD1 (6 bases). Germline-derived CDR1 and CDR2 are MNHNS and SASEGT. The CDR3 is made up of 14 amino acids. V lost 7 bases, J lost 0 bases, and 9 bases lay in between. The CDR3 sequence: CASTRGPTNEKLFF. As DNA, the CDR3 is TGTGCCAGCACCCGGGGGCCAACTAATGAAAAACTGTTTTTT.

This clonotype has ten or more counts. V is TRBV10-3 and J is TRBJ2-7; 8 bases are a match to TRBD1. From germline, CDR1 is ENHRY and CDR2 SYGVKD. The CDR3 extends over 14 amino acids. J lost 3 bases, V lost 6 bases, and 7 bases had no gene match. The CDR3 protein is CAISEDRDNYEQYF. As DNA, the CDR3 is TGTGCCATCAGCGAGGACAGGGACAACTACGAGCAGTACTTC.

The rearrangement joins TRBV6-2 or TRBV6-3 to TRBJ2-7, with TRBD2 matching 14 bases. V dropped 2 bases and J dropped 4; count of bases not matched to a gene: 4. Germline V gene data show CDR1 as MNHEY and CDR2 as SVGEGT. The CDR3 loop spans 16 amino acids. DNA of the CDR3: TGTGCCAGCAGTTACCAAGGGACTAGCGGGAGTTACGAGCAGTACTTC. Protein product: CASSYQGTSGSYEQYF.

The J gene is TRBJ1-5, the V gene TRBV25-1; D not resolved. Trimming removed 3 bases from V and 7 bases from J, with 13 bases in between. This CDR3 is 14 amino acids long. CDR1 MGHDK and CDR2 SYGVNS come from the germline V gene. CDR3 sequence (DNA): TGTGCCAGCAGTGAGGGTACGATTGAGCAGCCCCAGCATTTT. As protein: CASSEGTIEQPQHF.

V usage is TRBV19 and J usage is TRBJ1-3; a possible D gene is TRBD1 (6 bases). This CDR3 is 15 amino acids long. The germline V and J ends were trimmed by 5 bases and 0 bases, with 11 bases remaining between them. The germline gives CDR1 LNHDA, CDR2 SQIVND (reference sequence). CDR3 nucleotides: TGTGCCAGTAGTGCGACAGGACTCTCTGGAAACACCATATATTTT. Its translation: CASSATGLSGNTIYF. Variable domain in full (rest from reference TRBV19 and TRBJ1-3): DGGITQSPKYLFRKEGQNVTLSCEQNLNHDAMYWYRQDPGQGLRLIYYSQIVNDFQKGDIAEGYSVSREKKESFPLTVTSAQKNPTAFYLCASSATGLSGNTIYFGEGSWLTVV.

This clonotype turned up a few times. The chain has TRBV7-2 and TRBJ1-2; 10 bases are a match to TRBD1. With V trimmed by 4 bases and J by 1 base, 0 bases remained unmatched. Looked up from germline, CDR1 is SGHTA and CDR2 is FQGNSA. The CDR3 covers 14 residues. For the CDR3, the DNA is TGTGCCAGCAGCTGGGACAGGGGTAACTATGGCTACACCTTC. Residues: CASSWDRGNYGYTF.

The CDR3 sequence is CSVEDSFDGYTF. The DNA for the CDR3 is TGCAGCGTTGAGGACAGTTTCGATGGCTACACCTTC. This chain joins TRBV29-1 and TRBJ1-2; D is perhaps TRBD1 (6 bases). Germline V gives CDR1 SQVTM, CDR2 ANQGSEA. Deletions cut 3 bases from V and 6 bases from J, with 11 bases between. CDR3 length: 12 amino acids.

This clonotype was observed a few times. A read error may account for a junction end that differs from germline. This chain links TRBV20-1 with TRBJ1-2; 8 bases line up with TRBD1. Germline V gene lookup returns CDR1 DFQATT and CDR2 SNEGSKA (reference sequence). The CDR3 is made up of 13 amino acids. CDR3 in amino acids: CSAGDRGAGGYTF. CDR3 DNA sequence: TGCAGTGCTGGAGACAGGGGCGCTGGTGGCTACACCTTC.

As for this clonotype: Given a much more abundant clone one base away, this may be a read error. The rearrangement joins TRBV7-1 to TRBJ2-7; tentatively, D is TRBD1 (5 bases). TRBV7-1 is an open reading frame whose function is uncertain. The CDR3 spans 13 residues. CDR3 in amino acids: CAISYGQAHEQYF. In nucleotides, the CDR3 is TGTGCCATCAGCTACGGACAAGCCCACGAGCAGTACTTC.

This clonotype was recorded many times. The rearrangement uses TRBV10-3 and TRBJ1-2; D remains unclear. Germline CDR1 ENHRY, CDR2 SYGVKD. The CDR3 has 14 amino acids. Trimming stripped 0 bases from V and 4 bases from J, with 9 bases between. The CDR3 sequence is CAISESAGTYGYTF. The CDR3 DNA reads as TGTGCCATCAGTGAGTCGGCAGGAACCTATGGCTACACCTTC.

This clonotype was observed many times. The chain is built from TRBV7-2 and TRBJ1-1; D not resolved. CDR1 SGHTA and CDR2 FQGNSA come from the germline V gene. The CDR3 covers 11 residues. Between the trimmed V and J ends, which lost 0 bases and 7 bases, there was a span of 3 bases. The CDR3 here is CASSLALEAFF. CDR3 in DNA: TGTGCCAGCAGCTTAGCGCTTGAAGCTTTCTTT.

This chain connects TRBV7-8 to TRBJ1-1, with TRBD1 identical over 8 bases. CDR1 SGHVS and CDR2 FQNEAQ come from the germline V gene. The V gene end was trimmed by 5 bases and the J gene end by 7 bases; junction bases not matched to a gene: 12. There are 15 residues in the CDR3. CDR3 sequence reads: CASSIGQGTIIEAFF. For the CDR3, the DNA is TGTGCCAGCAGCATCGGACAGGGCACGATAATTGAAGCTTTCTTT.

This clonotype appeared a few times. V usage is TRBV29-1 and J usage is TRBJ1-2; D might be TRBD1 (6 bases). The CDR3 has 12 amino acids. The germline V and J ends were trimmed by 7 bases and 6 bases, with 15 bases remaining between them. CDR1 is SQVTM, CDR2 ANQGSEA, per germline. CDR3 in amino acids: CSAAWAGDGYTF. The CDR3 DNA follows: TGCAGCGCAGCCTGGGCAGGGGATGGCTACACCTTC.

This clonotype was detected only once. CDR3 DNA sequence: TGTGCCATCAGTGGGGACGCGGGACTAGCGGTGTCCTACGAGCAGTACTTC. As protein: CAISGDAGLAVSYEQYF. The chain uses TRBV10-3 and TRBJ2-7; 11 bases map to TRBD2. Germline loops: CDR1 ENHRY, CDR2 SYGVKD. This CDR3 comprises 17 residues. V was clipped by 4 bases and J by 1 base; unmatched bases: 9.